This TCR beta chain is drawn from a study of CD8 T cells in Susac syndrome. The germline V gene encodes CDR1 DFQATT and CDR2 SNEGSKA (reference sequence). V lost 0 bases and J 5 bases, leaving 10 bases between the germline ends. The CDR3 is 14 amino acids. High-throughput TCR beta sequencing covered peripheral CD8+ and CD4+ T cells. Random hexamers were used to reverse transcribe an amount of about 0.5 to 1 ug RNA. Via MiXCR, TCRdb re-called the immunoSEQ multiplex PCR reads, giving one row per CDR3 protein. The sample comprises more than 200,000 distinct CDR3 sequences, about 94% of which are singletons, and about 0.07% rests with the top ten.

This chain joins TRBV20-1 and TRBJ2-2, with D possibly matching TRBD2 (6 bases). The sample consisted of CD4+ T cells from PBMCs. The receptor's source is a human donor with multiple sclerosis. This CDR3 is CSARDHGRTGELFF. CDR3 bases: TGCAGTGCTAGAGATCACGGGAGAACCGGGGAGCTGTTTTTT.